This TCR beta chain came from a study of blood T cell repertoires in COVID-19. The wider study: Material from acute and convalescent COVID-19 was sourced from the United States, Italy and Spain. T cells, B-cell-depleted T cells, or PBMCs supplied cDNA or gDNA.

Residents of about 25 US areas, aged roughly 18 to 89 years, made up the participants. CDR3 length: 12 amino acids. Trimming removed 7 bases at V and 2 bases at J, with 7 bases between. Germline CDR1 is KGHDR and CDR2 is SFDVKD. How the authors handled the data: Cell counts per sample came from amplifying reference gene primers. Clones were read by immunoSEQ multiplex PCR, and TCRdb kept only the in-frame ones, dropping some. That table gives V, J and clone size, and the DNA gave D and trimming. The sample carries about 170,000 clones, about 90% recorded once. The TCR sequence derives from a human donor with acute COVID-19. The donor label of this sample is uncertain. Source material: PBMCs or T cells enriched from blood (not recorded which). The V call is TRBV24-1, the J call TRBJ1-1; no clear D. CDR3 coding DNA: TGTGCCACCAGCGAGGGCAACACTGAAGCTTTCTTT. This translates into CATSEGNTEAFF.